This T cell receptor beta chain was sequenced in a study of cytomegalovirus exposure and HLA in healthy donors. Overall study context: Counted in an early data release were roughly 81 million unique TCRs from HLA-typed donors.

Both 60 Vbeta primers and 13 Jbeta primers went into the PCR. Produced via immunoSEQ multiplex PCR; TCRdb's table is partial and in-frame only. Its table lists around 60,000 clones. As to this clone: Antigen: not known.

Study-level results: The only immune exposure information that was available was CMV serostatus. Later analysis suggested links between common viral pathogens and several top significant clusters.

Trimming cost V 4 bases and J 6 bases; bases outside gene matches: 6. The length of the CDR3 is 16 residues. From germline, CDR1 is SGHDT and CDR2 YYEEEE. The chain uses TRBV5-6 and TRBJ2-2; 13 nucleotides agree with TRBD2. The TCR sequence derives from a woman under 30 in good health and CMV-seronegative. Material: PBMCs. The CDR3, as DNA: TGTGCCAGCAGCGACTTACTAGCGGGAGGGCCCGGGGAGCTGTTTTTT. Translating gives CASSDLLAGGPGELFF.